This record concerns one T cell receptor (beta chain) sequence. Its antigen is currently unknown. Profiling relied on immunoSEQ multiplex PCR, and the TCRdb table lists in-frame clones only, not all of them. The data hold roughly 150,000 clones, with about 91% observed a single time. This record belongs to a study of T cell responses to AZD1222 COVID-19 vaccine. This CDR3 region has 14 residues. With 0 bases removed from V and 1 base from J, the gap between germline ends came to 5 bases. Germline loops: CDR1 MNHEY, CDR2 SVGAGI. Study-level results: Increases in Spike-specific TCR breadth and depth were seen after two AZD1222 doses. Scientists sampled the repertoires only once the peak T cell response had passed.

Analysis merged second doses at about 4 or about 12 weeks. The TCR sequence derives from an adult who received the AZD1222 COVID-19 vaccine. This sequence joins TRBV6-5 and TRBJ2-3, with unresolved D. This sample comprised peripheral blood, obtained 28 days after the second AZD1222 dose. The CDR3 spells CASSYSEGTDTQYF. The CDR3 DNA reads TGTGCCAGCAGTTACTCGGAAGGCACAGATACGCAGTATTTT.